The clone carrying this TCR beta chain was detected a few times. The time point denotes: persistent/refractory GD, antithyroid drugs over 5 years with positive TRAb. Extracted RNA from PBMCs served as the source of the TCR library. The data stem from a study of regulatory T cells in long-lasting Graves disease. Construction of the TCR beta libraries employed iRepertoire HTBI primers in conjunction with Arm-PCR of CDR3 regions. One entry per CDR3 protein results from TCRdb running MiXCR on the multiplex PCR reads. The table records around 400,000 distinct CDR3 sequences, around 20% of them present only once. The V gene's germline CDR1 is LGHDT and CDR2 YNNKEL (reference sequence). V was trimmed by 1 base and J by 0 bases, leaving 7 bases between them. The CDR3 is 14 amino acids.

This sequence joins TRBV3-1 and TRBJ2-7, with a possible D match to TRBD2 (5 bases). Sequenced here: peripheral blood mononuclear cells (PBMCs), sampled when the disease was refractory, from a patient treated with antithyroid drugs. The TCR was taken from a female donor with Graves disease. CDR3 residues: CASSQVAGSYEQYF. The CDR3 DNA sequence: TGTGCCAGCAGCCAAGTGGCGGGCTCCTACGAGCAGTACTTC.